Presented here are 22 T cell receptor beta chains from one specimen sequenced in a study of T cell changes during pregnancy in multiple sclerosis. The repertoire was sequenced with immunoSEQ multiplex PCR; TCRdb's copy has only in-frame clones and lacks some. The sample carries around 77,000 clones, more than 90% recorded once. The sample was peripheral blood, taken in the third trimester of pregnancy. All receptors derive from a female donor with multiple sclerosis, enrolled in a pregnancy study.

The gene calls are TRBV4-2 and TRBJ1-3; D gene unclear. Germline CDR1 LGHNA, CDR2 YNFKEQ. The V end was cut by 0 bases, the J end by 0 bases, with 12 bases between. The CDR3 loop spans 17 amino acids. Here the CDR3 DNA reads TGTGCCAGCAGCCAAGATCTACAGAAAATCTCTGGAAACACCATATATTTT. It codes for CASSQDLQKISGNTIYF.

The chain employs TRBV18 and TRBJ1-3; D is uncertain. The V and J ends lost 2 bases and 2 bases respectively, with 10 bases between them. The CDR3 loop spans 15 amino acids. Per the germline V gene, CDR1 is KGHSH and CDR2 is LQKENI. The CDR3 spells CASSPGPTAGNTIYF. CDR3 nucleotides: TGTGCCAGCTCACCAGGTCCCACTGCTGGAAACACCATATATTTT.

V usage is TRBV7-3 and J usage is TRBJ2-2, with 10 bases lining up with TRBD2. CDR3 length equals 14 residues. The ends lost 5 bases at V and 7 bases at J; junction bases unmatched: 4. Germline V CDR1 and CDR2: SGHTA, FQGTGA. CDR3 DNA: TGTGCCAGCAGCCCCGGACTAGCGGTCGGGGAGCTGTTTTTT. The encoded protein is CASSPGLAVGELFF.

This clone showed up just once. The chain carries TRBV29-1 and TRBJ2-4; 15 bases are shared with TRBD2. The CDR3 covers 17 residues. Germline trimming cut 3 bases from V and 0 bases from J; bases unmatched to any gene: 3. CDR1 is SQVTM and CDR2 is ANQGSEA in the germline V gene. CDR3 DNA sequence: TGCAGCGTTGACCGGACTAGCGGGAGGGTAGCCAAAAACATTCAGTACTTC. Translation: CSVDRTSGRVAKNIQYF.

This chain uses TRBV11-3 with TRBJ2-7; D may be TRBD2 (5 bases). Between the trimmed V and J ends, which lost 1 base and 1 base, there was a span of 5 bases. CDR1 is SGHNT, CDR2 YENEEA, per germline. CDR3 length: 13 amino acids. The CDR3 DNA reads TGTGCCAGCAGCTTAGGAGGGTCCTACGAGCAGTACTTC. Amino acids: CASSLGGSYEQYF.

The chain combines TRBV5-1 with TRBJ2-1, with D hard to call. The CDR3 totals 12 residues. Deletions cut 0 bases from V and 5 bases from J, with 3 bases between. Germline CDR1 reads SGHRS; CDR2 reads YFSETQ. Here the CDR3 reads CASSLVDNEQFF. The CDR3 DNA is TGCGCCAGCAGCTTGGTCGACAATGAGCAGTTCTTC.

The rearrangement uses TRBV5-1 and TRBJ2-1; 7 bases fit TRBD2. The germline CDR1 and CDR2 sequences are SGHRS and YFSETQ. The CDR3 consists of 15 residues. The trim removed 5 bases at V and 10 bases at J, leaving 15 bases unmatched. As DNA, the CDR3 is TGCGCCAGCAGTGGTTTGAGACCCGGGGGAGGGGAGCAGTTCTTC. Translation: CASSGLRPGGGEQFF.

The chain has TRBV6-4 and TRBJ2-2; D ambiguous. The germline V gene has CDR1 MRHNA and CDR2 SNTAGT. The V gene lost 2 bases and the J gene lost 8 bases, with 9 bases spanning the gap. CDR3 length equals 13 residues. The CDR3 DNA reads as TGTGCCAGCAGTGACGAGGTTCAGGGGGAGCTGTTTTTT. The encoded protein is CASSDEVQGELFF.

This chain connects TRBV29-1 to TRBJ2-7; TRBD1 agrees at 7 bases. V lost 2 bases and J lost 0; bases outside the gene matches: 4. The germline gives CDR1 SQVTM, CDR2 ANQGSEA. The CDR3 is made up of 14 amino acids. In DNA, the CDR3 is TGCAGCGTTGAATACAGGGGTGGCTCCTACGAGCAGTACTTC. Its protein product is CSVEYRGGSYEQYF.

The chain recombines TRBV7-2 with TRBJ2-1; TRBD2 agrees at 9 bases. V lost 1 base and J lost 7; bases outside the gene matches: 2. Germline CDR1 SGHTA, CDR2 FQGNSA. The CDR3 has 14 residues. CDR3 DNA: TGTGCCAGCAGCTTAGGGACTAGCGATAATGAGCAGTTCTTC. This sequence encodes CASSLGTSDNEQFF.

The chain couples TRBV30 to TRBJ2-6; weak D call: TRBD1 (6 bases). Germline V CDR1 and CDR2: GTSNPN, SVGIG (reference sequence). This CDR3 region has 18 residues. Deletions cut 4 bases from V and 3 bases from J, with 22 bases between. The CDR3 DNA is TGTGCCTGGAAACCCCTTCTCCAGGGGCTTATTGGGGCCAACGTCCTGACTTTC. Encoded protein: CAWKPLLQGLIGANVLTF.

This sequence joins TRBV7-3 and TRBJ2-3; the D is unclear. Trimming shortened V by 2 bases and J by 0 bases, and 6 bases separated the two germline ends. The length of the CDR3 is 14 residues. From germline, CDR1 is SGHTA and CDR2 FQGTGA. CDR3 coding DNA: TGTGCCAGCAGCTTACGCGCTAGCACAGATACGCAGTATTTT. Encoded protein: CASSLRASTDTQYF.

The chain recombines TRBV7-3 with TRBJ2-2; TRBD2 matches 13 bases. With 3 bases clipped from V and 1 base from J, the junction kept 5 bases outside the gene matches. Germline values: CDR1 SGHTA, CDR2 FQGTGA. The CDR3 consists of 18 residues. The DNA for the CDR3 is TGTGCCAGCAGCTTCGGGACTAGCGGGGAACTGAACACCGGGGAGCTGTTTTTT. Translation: CASSFGTSGELNTGELFF.

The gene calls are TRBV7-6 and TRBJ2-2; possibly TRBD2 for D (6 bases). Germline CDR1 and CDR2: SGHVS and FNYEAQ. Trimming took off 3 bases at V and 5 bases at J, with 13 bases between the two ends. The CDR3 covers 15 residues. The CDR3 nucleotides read TGTGCCAGCAGCTTCGTCGGGAGTGATACCGGGGAGCTGTTTTTT. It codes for CASSFVGSDTGELFF.

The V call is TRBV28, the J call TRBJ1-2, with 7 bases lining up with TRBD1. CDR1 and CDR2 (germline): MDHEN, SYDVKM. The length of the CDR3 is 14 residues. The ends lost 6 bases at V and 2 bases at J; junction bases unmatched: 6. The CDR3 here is CASRGTAPNYGYTF. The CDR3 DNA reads TGTGCCAGCAGAGGGACAGCACCCAACTATGGCTACACCTTC.

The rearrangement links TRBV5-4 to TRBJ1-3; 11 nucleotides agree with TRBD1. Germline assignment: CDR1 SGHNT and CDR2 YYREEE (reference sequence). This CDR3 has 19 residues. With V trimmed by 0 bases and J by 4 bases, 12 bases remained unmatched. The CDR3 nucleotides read TGTGCCAGCAGCTTGGGGGACAGGGGGGGACCTCTGCCCGGAAACACCATATATTTT. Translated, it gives CASSLGDRGGPLPGNTIYF.

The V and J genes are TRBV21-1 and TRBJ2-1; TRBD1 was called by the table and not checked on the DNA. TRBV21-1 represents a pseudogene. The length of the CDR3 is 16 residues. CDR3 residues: CASSKGGAGGHNEQFF. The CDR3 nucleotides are TGTGCCAGCAGCAAAGGTGGGGCAGGGGGGCACAATGAGCAGTTCTTC.

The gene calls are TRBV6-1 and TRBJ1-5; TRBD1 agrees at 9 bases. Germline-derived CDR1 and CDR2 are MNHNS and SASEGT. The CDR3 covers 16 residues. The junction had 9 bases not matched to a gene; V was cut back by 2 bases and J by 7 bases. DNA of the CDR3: TGTGCCAGCAGTGAAACCACCACAGGGGGCAGGCAGCCCCAGCATTTT. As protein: CASSETTTGGRQPQHF.

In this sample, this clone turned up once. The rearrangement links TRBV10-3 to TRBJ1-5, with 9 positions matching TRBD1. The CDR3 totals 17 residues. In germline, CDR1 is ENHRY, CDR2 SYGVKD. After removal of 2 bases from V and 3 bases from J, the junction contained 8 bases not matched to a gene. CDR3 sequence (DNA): TGTGCCATCAGTGAGGACAGGGGGGTGATGAACAATCAGCCCCAGCATTTT. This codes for CAISEDRGVMNNQPQHF.

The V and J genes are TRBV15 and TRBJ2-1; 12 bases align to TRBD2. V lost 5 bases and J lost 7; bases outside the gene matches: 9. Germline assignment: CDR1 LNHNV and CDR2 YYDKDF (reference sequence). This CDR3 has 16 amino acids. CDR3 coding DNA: TGTGCCACCAGCGATCCAGGACTAGCGGGGATTAATGAGCAGTTCTTC. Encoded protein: CATSDPGLAGINEQFF. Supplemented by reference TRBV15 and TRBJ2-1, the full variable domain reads DAMVIQNPRYQVTQFGKPVTLSCSQTLNHNVMYWYQQKSSQAPKLLFHYYDKDFNNEADTPDNFQSRRPNTSFCFLDIRSPGLGDTAMYLCATSDPGLAGINEQFFGPGTRLTVL.

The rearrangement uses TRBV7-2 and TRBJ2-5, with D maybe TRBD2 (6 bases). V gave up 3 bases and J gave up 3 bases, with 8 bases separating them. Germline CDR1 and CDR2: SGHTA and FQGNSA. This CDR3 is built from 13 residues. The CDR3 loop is CASSFGGKETQYF. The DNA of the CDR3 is TGTGCCAGCAGCTTTGGCGGGAAAGAGACCCAGTACTTC.

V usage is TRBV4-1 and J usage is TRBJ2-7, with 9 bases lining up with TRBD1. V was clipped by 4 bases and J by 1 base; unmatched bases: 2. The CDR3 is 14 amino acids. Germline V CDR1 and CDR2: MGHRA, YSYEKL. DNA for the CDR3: TGCGCCAGCAGCCGACAGGGGGGATCCTACGAGCAGTACTTC. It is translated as CASSRQGGSYEQYF.